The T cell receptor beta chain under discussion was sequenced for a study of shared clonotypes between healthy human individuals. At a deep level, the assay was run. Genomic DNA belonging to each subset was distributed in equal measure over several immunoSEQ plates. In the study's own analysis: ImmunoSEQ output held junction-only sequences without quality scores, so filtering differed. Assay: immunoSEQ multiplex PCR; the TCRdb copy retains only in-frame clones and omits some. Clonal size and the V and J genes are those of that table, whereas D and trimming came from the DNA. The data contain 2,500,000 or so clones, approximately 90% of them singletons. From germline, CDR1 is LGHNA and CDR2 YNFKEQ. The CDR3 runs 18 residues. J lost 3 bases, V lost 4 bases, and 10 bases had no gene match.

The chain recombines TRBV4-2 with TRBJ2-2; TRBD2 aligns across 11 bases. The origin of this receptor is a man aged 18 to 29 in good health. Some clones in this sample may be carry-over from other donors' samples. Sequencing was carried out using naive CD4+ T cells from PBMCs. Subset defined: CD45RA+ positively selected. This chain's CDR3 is CASSRPPPGLADTGELFF. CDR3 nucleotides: TGTGCCAGCAGCCGACCCCCCCCGGGACTAGCGGACACCGGGGAGCTGTTTTTT.